Each of the 18 T cell receptor beta chains below was sequenced from the same sample in a study of blood T cell repertoires in COVID-19. Clones were sequenced by immunoSEQ multiplex PCR, and TCRdb holds only the in-frame ones, with some missing. The table includes about 100,000 clones, 80% detected once. The sample consisted of peripheral blood. These receptors all come from a man between 65 and 85 years old with acute or convalescent COVID-19.

The CDR3 nucleotides are TGTGCCAGCAGCCCGCCCTCCGGGACTATGGGCTCCTACGAGCAGTACTTC. The encoded protein is CASSPPSGTMGSYEQYF. The chain carries TRBV7-2 and TRBJ2-7; 7 nucleotides align to TRBD2. CDR1 is SGHTA and CDR2 is FQGNSA in the germline V gene. This CDR3 contains 17 residues. V lost 5 bases, J lost 0 bases, and 13 bases stayed unmatched.

The chain uses TRBV11-2 and TRBJ1-6, with D possibly TRBD1 on 6 matching bases. In germline, CDR1 is SGHAT, CDR2 FQNNGV. The germline V and J ends were trimmed by 1 base and 3 bases, with 7 bases remaining between them. The CDR3 length is 15 residues. For the CDR3, the DNA is TGTGCCAGCAGCTTAGGGACAGACTATAATTCACCCCTCCACTTT. As protein: CASSLGTDYNSPLHF.

In this sample, this clone turned up once. V is TRBV12-5 and J is TRBJ1-5, with 7 bases identical to TRBD1. Germline CDR1 LGHNT, CDR2 FRNRAP. The CDR3 extends over 14 amino acids. V lost 6 bases and J lost 4; bases outside the gene matches: 6. The CDR3 DNA is TGTGCTAGTGGCTCTGACAGGGCGAATCAGCCCCAGCATTTT. It translates to CASGSDRANQPQHF.

The chain recombines TRBV12-5 with TRBJ1-1; 7 bases are shared with TRBD1. Looked up from germline, CDR1 is LGHNT and CDR2 is FRNRAP. Unmatched junction bases numbered 3, after V lost 5 bases and J lost 3 bases. This CDR3 is built from 13 residues. DNA of the CDR3: TGTGCTAGTGGTCCTACAGGGGACACTGAAGCTTTCTTT. As protein: CASGPTGDTEAFF.

This clone was found a few times. The V call is TRBV5-1, the J call TRBJ1-4; the D gene is possibly TRBD1 (6 bases). Germline V CDR1 and CDR2: SGHRS, YFSETQ. Trimming pared 2 bases from V and 8 bases from J, leaving 16 bases between. The CDR3 loop spans 15 amino acids. The CDR3 region is CASSFGVTQGEKLFF. The CDR3 DNA reads as TGCGCCAGCAGCTTCGGGGTGACCCAGGGGGAAAAACTGTTTTTT.

The chain combines TRBV9 with TRBJ2-5, with 8 bases matching TRBD1. Germline CDR1 reads SGDLS; CDR2 reads YYNGEE. There are 13 residues in the CDR3. Trimming cost V 2 bases and J 4 bases; bases outside gene matches: 1. The CDR3 reads CASSVGQAETQYF. The DNA for the CDR3 is TGTGCCAGCAGCGTGGGACAGGCAGAGACCCAGTACTTC.

CDR3 sequence: CASSPGQGSEKLFF. In DNA, the CDR3 is TGCGCCAGCAGCCCAGGACAGGGGTCCGAAAAACTGTTTTTT. The chain joins TRBV4-3 to TRBJ1-4; 9 nucleotides match TRBD1. V lost 4 bases, J lost 8 bases, and 5 bases stayed unmatched. In germline, CDR1 is LGHNA, CDR2 YSLEER. There are 14 residues in the CDR3.

This chain joins TRBV11-2 and TRBJ2-2; D may be TRBD2 (7 bases). CDR1 is SGHAT, CDR2 FQNNGV, per germline. CDR3 length: 17 residues. The V end lost 1 base, the J end lost 7 bases, and 19 bases lay between the germline ends. The CDR3 loop reads CASSLVFGGPGDGELFF. The CDR3 DNA sequence: TGTGCCAGCAGCTTAGTGTTCGGGGGGCCCGGGGACGGGGAGCTGTTTTTT.

V and J are TRBV5-1 and TRBJ2-5; 8 positions agree with TRBD1. Germline V gene data show CDR1 as SGHRS and CDR2 as YFSETQ. V was clipped by 4 bases and J by 1 base; unmatched bases: 3. This CDR3 contains 14 residues. CDR3 residues: CASSRGQGQETQYF. The CDR3, as DNA: TGCGCCAGCAGCAGAGGACAGGGCCAAGAGACCCAGTACTTC.

This clone was recorded a few times. The sample holds other DNA sequences that translate to the same CDR3. The chain carries TRBV9 and TRBJ2-5; TRBD2 agrees at 7 bases. Per germline, CDR1 SGDLS and CDR2 YYNGEE. CDR3 length: 15 residues. The J segment lost 4 bases and the V segment lost 0 bases, leaving 6 bases of the junction unmatched. The CDR3 DNA reads as TGTGCCAGCAGCGTAGCTGGAGGGAGGGTAGAGACCCAGTACTTC. Amino acids: CASSVAGGRVETQYF.

V usage is TRBV10-3 and J usage is TRBJ1-2, with D tentatively TRBD1 (5 bases). This CDR3 is built from 15 residues. Trimming shortened V by 0 bases and J by 1 base, and 9 bases separated the two germline ends. Germline V lookup: CDR1 ENHRY, CDR2 SYGVKD. The CDR3, as DNA: TGTGCCATCAGTGAGTCGAGGACATTTAACTATGGCTACACCTTC. Protein sequence: CAISESRTFNYGYTF.

This chain uses TRBV25-1 with TRBJ2-4; 8 nucleotides match TRBD1. Germline CDR1 MGHDK, CDR2 SYGVNS. V gave up 5 bases and J gave up 6 bases; unmatched junction bases: 15. The CDR3 loop spans 17 amino acids. The CDR3 loop reads CASSKTRGPNLLNIQYF. DNA for the CDR3: TGTGCCAGCAGTAAAACCAGGGGGCCCAACTTACTAAACATTCAGTACTTC.

The chain combines TRBV7-2 with TRBJ1-2; the D gene is possibly TRBD1 (5 bases). The V end lost 3 bases, the J end lost 7 bases, and 9 bases lay between the germline ends. Germline-derived CDR1 and CDR2 are SGHTA and FQGNSA. There are 12 residues in the CDR3. The CDR3 protein is CASSFGGGGYTF. CDR3 coding DNA: TGTGCCAGCAGCTTTGGGGGGGGTGGCTACACCTTC.

This clone was found once. The CDR3 bases are TGTGCCAGCAGCTCATACCAGGAATCCGGGGAGCTGTTTTTT. It codes for CASSSYQESGELFF. The J gene is TRBJ2-2, the V gene TRBV7-3, with unresolved D. Germline assignment: CDR1 SGHTA and CDR2 FQGTGA. Trimming pared 4 bases from V and 6 bases from J, leaving 12 bases between. This CDR3 region has 14 residues.

Only a few counts were recorded for this clone. The chain joins TRBV3-1 (or the pseudogene TRBV3-2) to TRBJ2-3; tentatively, D is TRBD2 (7 bases). The CDR3 loop spans 15 amino acids. Germline values: CDR1 LGHDT, CDR2 YNNKEL (reference sequence). The V end lost 4 bases, the J end lost 4 bases, and 15 bases lay between the germline ends. This CDR3 reads CASSPLGGAADTQYF. As DNA, the CDR3 is TGTGCCAGCAGCCCCCTAGGGGGGGCAGCAGATACGCAGTATTTT.

This chain links TRBV27 with TRBJ1-5; D ambiguous. The CDR3 has 19 amino acids. V was shortened by 5 bases and J by 0 bases, with 23 bases between the two germline ends. Germline V gene lookup returns CDR1 MNHEY and CDR2 SMNVEV (reference sequence). The CDR3 sequence is CASSRSMNTDIYSNQPQHF. CDR3 DNA sequence: TGTGCCAGCAGTCGATCAATGAACACAGATATCTATAGCAATCAGCCCCAGCATTTT.

J is TRBJ2-3 and V is TRBV5-1; 11 bases are a match to TRBD2. The V gene's germline CDR1 is SGHRS and CDR2 YFSETQ. The CDR3 is 16 residues long. V lost 5 bases, J lost 5 bases, and 10 bases stayed unmatched. The CDR3 nucleotides are TGCGCCAGCAGTTCCGCGACTAGCGGGGTTGGAGATACGCAGTATTTT. This translates into CASSSATSGVGDTQYF.

This rearrangement joins TRBV6-4 to TRBJ2-2, with TRBD1 matching 7 bases. The CDR3 totals 17 residues. Germline lookup yields CDR1 MRHNA and CDR2 SNTAGT. Trimming removed 5 bases from V and 3 bases from J; junction bases left unmatched: 12. Here the CDR3 DNA reads TGTGCCAGCAGTAAGACAGGGCCTAGGCTCGACACCGGGGAGCTGTTTTTT. Protein sequence: CASSKTGPRLDTGELFF.